One sample yielded the 22 T cell receptor beta chains listed below, sequenced in a study of T cells in Graves' hyperthyroidism and ophthalmopathy. Amplified TCR beta CDR3 regions derived from RNA transcripts. TCR CDR3 underwent first-round RT-PCR with the HTBI primer set. TCRdb ran MiXCR on the multiplex PCR reads and lists one entry per CDR3 protein. The data hold 600,000 or so distinct CDR3 sequences, with about half observed a single time. Source material: peripheral blood or thyroid tissue (not recorded which). These receptors all stem from a woman between 18 and 29 years old with Graves' hyperthyroidism.

The V call is TRBV7-6, the J call TRBJ2-5; TRBD1 matches at 8 bases. Germline CDR1 reads SGHVS; CDR2 reads FNYEAQ. Unmatched junction bases numbered 7, after V lost 5 bases and J lost 5 bases. The length of the CDR3 is 14 residues. The CDR3 nucleotides read TGTGCCAGCAGCCCAGGGGGCGGTTTGGAGACCCAGTACTTC. Protein: CASSPGGGLETQYF.

This chain links TRBV4-2 with TRBJ1-5; D gene ambiguous. The germline V gene has CDR1 LGHNA and CDR2 YNFKEQ. Trimming shortened V by 2 bases and J by 5 bases, and 7 bases separated the two germline ends. CDR3 length equals 13 residues. In nucleotides, the CDR3 is TGTGCCAGCAGCCAATCGTCTGATCAGCCCCAGCATTTT. Protein: CASSQSSDQPQHF.

This clonotype was recorded at least ten times. The chain carries TRBV10-3 and TRBJ1-2; 10 bases are shared with TRBD1. The CDR3 spans 13 residues. Germline CDR1 is ENHRY and CDR2 is SYGVKD. With V trimmed by 10 bases and J by 5 bases, 7 bases remained unmatched. CDR3 protein: CATKTGGGYGYTF. CDR3 in DNA: TGTGCCACGAAGACAGGGGGCGGTTATGGCTACACCTTC.

This clonotype appeared a single time. The chain uses TRBV7-7 and TRBJ2-5; perhaps TRBD2 as D (5 bases). The CDR3 has 16 residues. CDR1 SSHAT and CDR2 FNYEAQ come from the germline V gene (reference sequence). The germline V and J ends were trimmed by 1 base and 5 bases, with 17 bases remaining between them. The CDR3 DNA follows: TGTGCCAGCAGCTTAGGCGGAGGCGGGCGGTTGGAGACCCAGTACTTC. Translation gives CASSLGGGGRLETQYF.

About this clonotype: A junction boundary mismatches the germline segment, possibly from a read error. The chain combines TRBV29-1 with TRBJ1-1, with D possibly being TRBD1 (5 bases). The CDR3 length is 13 residues. Germline V gene lookup returns CDR1 SQVTM and CDR2 ANQGSEA. CDR3 loop: CSAGDRTDTEAFF. CDR3 sequence (DNA): TGCAGCGCAGGAGACAGAACTGACACTGAAGCCTTCTTT. Full variable domain (missing parts from reference TRBV29-1 and TRBJ1-1): SAVISQKPSRDICQRGTSLTIQCQVDSQVTMMFWYRQQPGQSLTLIATANQGSEATYESGFVIDKFPISRPNLTFSTLTVSNMSPEDSSIYLCSAGDRTDTEAFFGQGTRLTVV.

The sample holds many counts of this clonotype. The chain recombines TRBV29-1 with TRBJ1-2; D is unresolved. The CDR3 extends over 15 amino acids. The V end was cut by 1 base, the J end by 4 bases, with 16 bases between. The germline gives CDR1 SQVTM, CDR2 ANQGSEA. The CDR3 loop is CSVEVERQRGYGYTF. In DNA form, the CDR3 reads TGCAGCGTTGAAGTCGAAAGACAACGCGGCTATGGCTACACCTTC.

This clonotype has ten or more counts. The V call is TRBV29-1, the J call TRBJ2-2; 9 nucleotides agree with TRBD1. The ends lost 6 bases at V and 4 bases at J; junction bases unmatched: 9. The CDR3 covers 15 residues. Germline values: CDR1 SQVTM, CDR2 ANQGSEA. The CDR3 spells CSVRGQGSGTGELFF. The DNA for the CDR3 is TGCAGCGTCCGCGGACAGGGGTCGGGCACCGGGGAGCTGTTTTTT.

Comment on this clonotype: A read error may produce the germline difference seen at one junction end. The chain uses TRBV7-2 and TRBJ1-6; 9 nucleotides agree with TRBD1. Germline loops: CDR1 SGHTA, CDR2 FQGNSA. This CDR3 has 17 residues. CDR3 coding DNA: TGCGCCAGCAGCTGGACAGGGGAGGTATCCTATAATTCACCCCTCCACTTT. This encodes CASSWTGEVSYNSPLHF.

For this clonotype: This may stem from a read error, because a much larger clone lies one nucleotide away. This chain uses TRBV29-1 with TRBJ2-7; possibly TRBD1 or TRBD2 for D (5 bases each). CDR1 is SQVTM, CDR2 ANQGSEA, per germline. The CDR3 has 13 amino acids. V was clipped by 3 bases and J by 5 bases, with 14 bases between them. DNA of the CDR3: TGCAGCGTTGAGGGGACGGGCGCTAACGAGCAGTACTTC. Residues: CSVEGTGANEQYF.

This clonotype was seen more than once but under ten times. V usage is TRBV11-1 and J usage is TRBJ2-7, with a tentative D call TRBD1 (6 bases). The ends were cut back, 5 bases at V and 1 base at J, with 9 bases in the middle. The germline V gene has CDR1 SGHAT and CDR2 FQDESV (reference sequence). This CDR3 contains 13 residues. The CDR3 bases are TGTGCCAGCAGCCCACAGGGTTCCTACGAGCAGTACTTC. This codes for CASSPQGSYEQYF.

The chain employs TRBV2 and TRBJ2-7; D remains ambiguous. The CDR3 is 14 residues long. CDR1 and CDR2 (germline): SNHLY, FYNNEI. V shed 6 bases and J shed 7 bases, with 19 bases lying between them. For the CDR3, the DNA is TGTGCCAGCAGCGCCTCGACGTCCTACAATGAGCAGTACTTC. This sequence encodes CASSASTSYNEQYF.

The V gene is TRBV29-1, the J gene TRBJ1-2; 9 positions agree with TRBD1. The germline V gene encodes CDR1 SQVTM and CDR2 ANQGSEA. CDR3 size: 14 residues. V gave up 5 bases and J gave up 0 bases; unmatched junction bases: 4. The CDR3 nucleotides read TGCAGCGTTAGGACAGGGGTGACTAACTATGGCTACACCTTC. Translating it yields CSVRTGVTNYGYTF.

This clonotype was observed a handful of times. One junction end disagrees with the germline gene, perhaps due to a read error. CDR3 protein: CASSQGPSGTYEQYF. CDR3 DNA sequence: TGCGCCAGCAGCCAAGGGCCTAGCGGAACCTACGAGCAGTACTTC. V is TRBV7-2 and J is TRBJ2-7, with 7 bases that match TRBD2. Germline CDR1 reads SGHTA; CDR2 reads FQGNSA. The length of the CDR3 is 15 residues.

This clonotype was observed a few times. The chain recombines TRBV5-1 with TRBJ2-2, with 8 bases lining up with TRBD1. The CDR3 totals 14 residues. Looked up from germline, CDR1 is SGHRS and CDR2 is YFSETQ. V shed 4 bases, J shed 8 bases, and the junction held 7 bases outside the gene matches. The CDR3 sequence is CASSMDRASGELFF. CDR3 coding DNA: TGCGCCAGCAGCATGGACAGGGCGTCGGGGGAGCTGTTTTTT.

In this sample, this clonotype turned up many times. The rearrangement joins TRBV29-1 to TRBJ1-6; D is unclear. The CDR3 totals 13 residues. Trimming stripped 5 bases from V and 6 bases from J, with 11 bases between. Germline loops: CDR1 SQVTM, CDR2 ANQGSEA. The CDR3: CSVWAGPNSPLHF. The CDR3 nucleotides read TGCAGCGTTTGGGCAGGACCTAATTCACCCCTCCACTTT. The full variable domain, completed using reference TRBV29-1 and TRBJ1-6, is SAVISQKPSRDICQRGTSLTIQCQVDSQVTMMFWYRQQPGQSLTLIATANQGSEATYESGFVIDKFPISRPNLTFSTLTVSNMSPEDSSIYLCSVWAGPNSPLHFGNGTRLTVT.

The rearrangement links TRBV7-2 to TRBJ2-5; 14 bases agree with TRBD2. Germline CDR1 SGHTA, CDR2 FQGNSA. The CDR3 is 16 amino acids. Germline trimming cut 5 bases from V and 3 bases from J; bases unmatched to any gene: 5. The chain's CDR3 is CASSTGTSGSKETQYF. The CDR3 coding sequence is TGTGCCAGCAGCACAGGGACTAGCGGGAGTAAAGAGACCCAGTACTTC.

This clonotype came up a few times. J is TRBJ1-3 and V is TRBV14, with D uncertain. The germline V gene has CDR1 SGHDN and CDR2 FVKESK. V was trimmed by 4 bases and J by 0 bases, leaving 13 bases between them. This CDR3 is built from 16 residues. CDR3 nucleotides: TGTGCCAGCAGCCCACTAATGGAGCACTCTGGAAACACCATATATTTT. It is translated as CASSPLMEHSGNTIYF.

This clonotype was seen a handful of times. The chain uses TRBV7-9 and TRBJ1-2; 7 bases agree with TRBD1. Germline trimming cut 1 base from V and 3 bases from J; bases unmatched to any gene: 8. Germline CDR1 SEHNR, CDR2 FQNEAQ (reference sequence). The CDR3 sequence is 16 residues long. CDR3 region: CASSLDPGQSHYGYTF. The CDR3 coding sequence is TGTGCCAGCAGCTTAGACCCGGGACAGAGTCACTATGGCTACACCTTC.

As for this clonotype: It may be a read error: a sequence one base away is much more abundant. The chain combines TRBV2 with TRBJ1-5; no clear D. CDR3 length: 15 residues. Germline values: CDR1 SNHLY, CDR2 FYNNEI. V lost 6 bases to trimming and J lost 1 base, with 13 bases between them. The CDR3 DNA reads as TGTGCCAGCAGCCCGACGGAGGCGAGCAATCAGCCCCAGCATTTT. Protein: CASSPTEASNQPQHF.

This clonotype was counted a few times. The chain is built from TRBV7-3 and TRBJ2-7; D is unresolved. Germline V gene sequence: CDR1 SGHTA, CDR2 FQGTGA. The CDR3 covers 17 residues. Deletions cut 0 bases from V and 2 bases from J, with 17 bases between. The CDR3 reads CASSLTSGSSSPYEQYF. The CDR3 region has the DNA TGTGCCAGCAGCTTAACATCTGGGTCCTCCTCACCCTACGAGCAGTACTTC.

The chain combines TRBV25-1 with TRBJ1-1, with 7 bases aligning to TRBD1. Germline V gene sequence: CDR1 MGHDK, CDR2 SYGVNS. The CDR3 is made up of 16 amino acids. V was clipped by 6 bases and J by 4 bases; unmatched bases: 14. CDR3 residues: CASRTKQGTVSTEAFF. For the CDR3, the DNA is TGTGCCAGCAGGACAAAACAGGGGACAGTGTCCACTGAAGCTTTCTTT.

The chain recombines TRBV25-1 with TRBJ2-7; perhaps TRBD2 as D (6 bases). This CDR3 is built from 15 residues. Germline-derived CDR1 and CDR2 are MGHDK and SYGVNS. Trimming pared 6 bases from V and 1 base from J, leaving 16 bases between. The chain's CDR3 is CASSTKRAGSYEQYF. CDR3 coding DNA: TGTGCCAGCAGCACTAAGCGGGCTGGGTCCTACGAGCAGTACTTC.